This T cell receptor beta chain was identified in a study of Tregs in tolerant kidney transplant recipients. Unstimulated regulatory T cells (CD4+CD25+CD127-), CD4+CD25- non-regulatory cells, CD4 and CD8 cells were FACS-sorted from thawed PBMCs. Profiled with immunoSEQ multiplex PCR; TCRdb holds only in-frame clones, not every one. Among 200,000 to 300,000 clones, approximately 84% were seen once, and the ten largest hold approximately 0.69%. Study observations and caveats: The most relevant donor-specific Treg TCRbeta repertoire apparently came from expansion with activated donor B cells. The small number of patients limits these findings pending further validation.

The CDR3 extends over 16 amino acids. The germline V gene has CDR1 MGHRA and CDR2 YSYEKL. The germline V and J ends were trimmed by 0 bases and 3 bases, with 11 bases remaining between them. Concerning this clone: The antigen is undetermined.

Sequenced input: CD4+ T cells from blood. The source of this sequence is a human donor in good health. The chain has TRBV4-1 and TRBJ2-2; perhaps TRBD1 as D (6 bases). CDR3 bases: TGCGCCAGCAGCCAAGATGGACAGATCCACACCGGGGAGCTGTTTTTT. Translated, it gives CASSQDGQIHTGELFF.